This T cell receptor (beta chain) was observed in a study of T cells in Graves' hyperthyroidism and ophthalmopathy. On the study more broadly: Peripheral blood was acquired at first diagnosis, ahead of any therapy whatsoever.

Notes on the study in general: Most thyroid-expanded clonotypes above 0.001 were also found in blood.

A patient was excluded if there was uncontrolled infection, other autoimmune disease, pregnancy or lactation. Together with thyroid ultrasound, orbital computed tomography, serum thyroxine and TRAb, clinical symptoms were used for diagnoses. In regard to this clonotype: Its target is unknown.

TCR beta CDR3 regions were amplified from RNA transcripts. The HTBI primer set was used in a first-round RT-PCR of the TCR CDR3. Using its own MiXCR run on the multiplex PCR reads, TCRdb lists one record per CDR3 protein. In the table there are approximately 530,000 distinct CDR3 sequences, about 20% of which are singletons. This CDR3 is built from 15 residues. Germline CDR1 reads MNHNY; CDR2 reads SVGAGI (reference sequence). Trimming pared 2 bases from V and 7 bases from J, leaving 14 bases between. Sequencing was done on a sample of blood. The receptor was derived from a man in his forties with Graves' ophthalmopathy. This rearrangement joins TRBV6-6 to TRBJ1-4, with D possibly TRBD1 on 5 matching bases. In DNA, the CDR3 is TGTGCCAGCAGTTACCGGCCAGGGATGCGTGAAAAACTGTTTTTT. Translated, it gives CASSYRPGMREKLFF.